This T cell receptor (beta chain) was sequenced for a study of cytomegalovirus exposure and HLA in healthy donors. The V gene lost 3 bases and the J gene lost 4 bases, with 15 bases spanning the gap. Germline lookup yields CDR1 KGHSH and CDR2 LQKENI. The CDR3 is made up of 15 amino acids. Primers for the PCR totalled 60 Vbeta and 13 Jbeta. This table comes from immunoSEQ multiplex PCR, and its TCRdb copy is limited to in-frame clones, with some not included. The repertoire has 95,000 to 150,000 clones, around three fifths of them found once; the top ten carry under 9.5%. A word on this clone: Its antigen remains unidentified.

Findings of the study overall: The study found most TCR sequences rare, yet found some public TCRs in many donors. According to a later analysis, donors in an Asian-associated ancestry cluster reportedly had fewer N-insertions than the roughly 720-donor mean. The authors excluded some V segments, including TRBV6-2 and TRBV6-3, as indistinguishable. Roughly uniform sequencing depth across donors was assumed, possibly incorrectly.

The material sequenced was PBMCs. The rearrangement joins TRBV18 to TRBJ2-5; no clear D gene. This sequence originates from a woman aged 40 to 50 in good health and CMV-seropositive. CDR3 sequence (DNA): TGTGCCAGCTCACCTCCGTTGAGTGAGCGAGAGACCCAGTACTTC. It translates to CASSPPLSERETQYF.